Sequencing of this T cell receptor (beta chain) was carried out in a study of blood T cell repertoires in COVID-19. Study in general: Acute and convalescent COVID-19 specimens originated in the United States, Italy and Spain. Sample material is recorded as cDNA or gDNA derived from T cells, B-cell-depleted T cells, or PBMCs.

The J segment lost 7 bases and the V segment lost 3 bases, leaving 6 bases of the junction unmatched. This CDR3 spans 14 amino acids. The germline V gene encodes CDR1 LNHNV and CDR2 YYDKDF (reference sequence). Per the study methods: Using reference gene primer amplification, nucleated cell counts were estimated. Clones were sequenced by immunoSEQ multiplex PCR, and TCRdb holds only the in-frame ones, with some missing. V and J calls and clone size are copied from that table; D and trimming were computed from the DNA. The sample lists roughly 240,000 clones, about four fifths occurring once. The sequenced sample consisted of peripheral blood. The chain links TRBV15 to TRBJ1-5; the match to TRBD1 covers 7 bases. The receptor was derived from a woman in her 70s with acute or convalescent COVID-19. The DNA of the CDR3 is TGTGCCACCAGCAGGGGTGGACAGGCGCAGCCCCAGCATTTT. It encodes CATSRGGQAQPQHF.